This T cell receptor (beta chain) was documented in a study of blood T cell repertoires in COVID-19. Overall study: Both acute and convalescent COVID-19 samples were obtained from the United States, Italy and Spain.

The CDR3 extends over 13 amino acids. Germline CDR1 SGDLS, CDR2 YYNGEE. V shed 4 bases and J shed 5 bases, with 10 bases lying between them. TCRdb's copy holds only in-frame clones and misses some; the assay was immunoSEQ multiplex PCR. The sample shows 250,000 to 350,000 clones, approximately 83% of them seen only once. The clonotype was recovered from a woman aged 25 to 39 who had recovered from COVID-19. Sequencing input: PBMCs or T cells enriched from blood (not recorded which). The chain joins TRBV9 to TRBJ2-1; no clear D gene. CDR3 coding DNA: TGTGCCAGCAGCTCATCCCAGGACAATGAGCAGTTCTTC. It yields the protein CASSSSQDNEQFF. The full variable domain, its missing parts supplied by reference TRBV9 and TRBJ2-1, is DSGVTQTPKHLITATGQRVTLRCSPRSGDLSVYWYQQSLDQGLQFLIQYYNGEERAKGNILERFSAQQFPDLHSELNLSSLELGDSALYFCASSSSQDNEQFFGPGTRLTVL.